This TCR beta chain was obtained from a study of shared clonotypes between healthy human individuals. TCRdb's table, derived via immunoSEQ multiplex PCR, lists solely in-frame clones and lacks some. The sample contains around 200,000 clones, 80% to 95% of which appear only once. Germline-derived CDR1 and CDR2 are MNHNS and SASEGT. The V and J ends lost 3 bases and 4 bases respectively, with 1 base between them. CDR3 size: 10 residues. The gene calls are TRBV6-1 and TRBJ2-7, with D unclear. The clonotype originates from a woman aged 25 to 45 in good health. Sequencing was performed on naive CD4+ T cells sorted from blood. Subset meaning: CD45RA+ positively selected. CDR3 sequence: CASSEYEQYF. The CDR3 region has the DNA TGTGCCAGCAGTGAGTACGAGCAGTACTTC.